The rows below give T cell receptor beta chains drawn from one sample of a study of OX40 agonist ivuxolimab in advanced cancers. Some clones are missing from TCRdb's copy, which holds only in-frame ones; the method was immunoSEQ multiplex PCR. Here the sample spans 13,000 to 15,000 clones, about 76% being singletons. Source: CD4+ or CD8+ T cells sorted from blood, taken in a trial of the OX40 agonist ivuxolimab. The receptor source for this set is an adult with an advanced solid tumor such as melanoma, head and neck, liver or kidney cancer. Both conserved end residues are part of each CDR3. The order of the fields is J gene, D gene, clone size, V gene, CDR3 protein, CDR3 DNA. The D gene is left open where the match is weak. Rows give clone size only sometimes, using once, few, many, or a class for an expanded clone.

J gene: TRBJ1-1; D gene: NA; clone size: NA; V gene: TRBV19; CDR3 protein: CASSRGINTEAFF; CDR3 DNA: TGTGCCAGTAGCCGGGGGATTAACACTGAAGCTTTCTTT
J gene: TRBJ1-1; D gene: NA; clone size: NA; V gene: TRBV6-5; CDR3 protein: CASSYLSGGAFF; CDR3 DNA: TGTGCCAGCAGTTACCTATCGGGGGGAGCTTTCTTT
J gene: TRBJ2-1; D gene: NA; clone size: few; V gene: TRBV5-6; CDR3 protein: CASSEPGRRTHEQFF; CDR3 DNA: TGTGCCAGCAGCGAACCGGGACGGAGGACGCATGAGCAGTTCTTC
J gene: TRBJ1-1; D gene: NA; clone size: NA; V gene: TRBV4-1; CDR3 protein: CASSQDGRVEAFF; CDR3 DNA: TGCGCCAGCAGCCAAGATGGGCGGGTTGAAGCTTTCTTT
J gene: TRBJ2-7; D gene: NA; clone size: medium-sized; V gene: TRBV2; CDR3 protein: CASSDGRTSYEQYF; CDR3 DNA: TGTGCCAGCAGTGATGGGAGAACCTCCTACGAGCAGTACTTC
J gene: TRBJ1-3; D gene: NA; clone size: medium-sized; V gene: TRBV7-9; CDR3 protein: CASSSRDGHNTIYF; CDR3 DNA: TGTGCCAGCAGCAGCCGGGACGGACACAACACCATATATTTT
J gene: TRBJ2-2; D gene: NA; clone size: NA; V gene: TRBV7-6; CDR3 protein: CASSPLAGELFF; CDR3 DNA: TGTGCCAGCAGCCCACTAGCCGGGGAGCTGTTTTTT
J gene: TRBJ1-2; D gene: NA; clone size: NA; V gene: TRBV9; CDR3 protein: CASSVSGGVSGYTF; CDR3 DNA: TGTGCCAGCAGCGTATCCGGGGGGGTGAGTGGCTACACCTTC
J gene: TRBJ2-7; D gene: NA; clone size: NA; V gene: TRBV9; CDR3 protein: CASSSDPYEQYF; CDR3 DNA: TGTGCCAGCAGCTCGGACCCCTACGAGCAGTACTTC
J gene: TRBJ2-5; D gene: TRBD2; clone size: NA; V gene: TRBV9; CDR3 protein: CASSVATSGGETQYF; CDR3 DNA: TGTGCCAGCAGCGTAGCGACTAGCGGGGGGGAGACCCAGTACTTC
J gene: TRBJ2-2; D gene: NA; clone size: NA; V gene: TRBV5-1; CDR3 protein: CASSPRSTTNTGELFF; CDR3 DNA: TGCGCCAGCAGCCCCCGGTCTACTACTAACACCGGGGAGCTGTTTTTT
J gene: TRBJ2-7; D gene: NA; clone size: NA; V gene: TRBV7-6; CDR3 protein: CASSLAGTWEQYF; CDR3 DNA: TGTGCCAGCAGCTTAGCGGGGACGTGGGAGCAGTACTTC
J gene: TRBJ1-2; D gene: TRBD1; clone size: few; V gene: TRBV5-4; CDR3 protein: CASTRDRVSTGYTF; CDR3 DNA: TGTGCCAGCACCAGGGACAGGGTGTCTACTGGCTACACCTTC
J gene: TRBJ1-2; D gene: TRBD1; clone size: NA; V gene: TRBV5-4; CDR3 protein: CASSPGTGRLGYTF; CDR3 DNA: TGTGCCAGCAGCCCCGGGACAGGCCGCCTTGGCTACACCTTC
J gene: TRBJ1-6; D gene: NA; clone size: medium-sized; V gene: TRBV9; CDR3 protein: CASSLTREPSGSPLHF; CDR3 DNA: TGTGCCAGCAGCCTTACCAGGGAACCGTCCGGTTCACCCCTCCACTTT
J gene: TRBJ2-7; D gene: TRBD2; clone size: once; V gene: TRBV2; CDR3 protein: CASNGGGSRNEQYF; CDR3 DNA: TGTGCCAGCAACGGGGGGGGCTCACGGAACGAGCAGTACTTC
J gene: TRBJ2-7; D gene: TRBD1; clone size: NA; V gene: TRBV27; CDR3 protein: CASSLGQGFGEQYF; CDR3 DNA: TGTGCCAGCAGTCTAGGACAGGGGTTCGGCGAGCAGTACTTC
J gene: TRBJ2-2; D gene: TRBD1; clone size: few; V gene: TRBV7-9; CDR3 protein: CASSSIHRGTGELFF; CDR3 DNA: TGTGCCAGCAGCAGTATCCACAGGGGGACCGGGGAGCTGTTTTTT
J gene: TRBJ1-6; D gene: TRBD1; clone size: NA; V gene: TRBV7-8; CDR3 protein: CASSPTGGDSPLHF; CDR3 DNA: TGTGCCAGCAGCCCGACAGGGGGCGATTCACCCCTCCACTTT
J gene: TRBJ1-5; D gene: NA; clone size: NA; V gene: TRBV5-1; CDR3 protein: CASSWGIERRQPQHF; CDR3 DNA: TGCGCCAGCAGCTGGGGGATTGAACGGCGCCAGCCCCAGCATTTT
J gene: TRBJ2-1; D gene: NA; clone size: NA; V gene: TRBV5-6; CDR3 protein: CASSPGWGSYNEQFF; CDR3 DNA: TGTGCCAGCAGCCCTGGGTGGGGGTCCTACAATGAGCAGTTCTTC
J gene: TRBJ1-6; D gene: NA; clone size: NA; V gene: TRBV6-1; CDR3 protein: CASSEIGGENSPLHF; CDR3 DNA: TGTGCCAGCAGTGAAATCGGGGGTGAGAATTCACCCCTCCACTTT
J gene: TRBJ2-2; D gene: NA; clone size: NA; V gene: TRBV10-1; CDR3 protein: CASTSVRVGELFF; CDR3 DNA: TGCGCCAGCACCTCGGTGCGGGTGGGGGAGCTGTTTTTT
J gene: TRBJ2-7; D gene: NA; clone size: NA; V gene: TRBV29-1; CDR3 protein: CSVAPGDYEQYF; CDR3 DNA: TGCAGCGTGGCCCCTGGTGACTACGAGCAGTACTTC